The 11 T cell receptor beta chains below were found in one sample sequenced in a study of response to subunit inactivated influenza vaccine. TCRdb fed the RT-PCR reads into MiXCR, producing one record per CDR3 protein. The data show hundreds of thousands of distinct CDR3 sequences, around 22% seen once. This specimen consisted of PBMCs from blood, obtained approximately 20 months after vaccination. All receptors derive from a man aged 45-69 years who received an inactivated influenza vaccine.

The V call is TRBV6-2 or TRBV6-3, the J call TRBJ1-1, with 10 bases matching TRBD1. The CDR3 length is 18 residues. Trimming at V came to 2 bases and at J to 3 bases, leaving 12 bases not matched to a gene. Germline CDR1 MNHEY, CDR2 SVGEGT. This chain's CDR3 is CASSYPGTGVRTDTEAFF. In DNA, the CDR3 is TGTGCCAGCAGTTACCCAGGGACAGGGGTTAGAACGGACACTGAAGCTTTCTTT.

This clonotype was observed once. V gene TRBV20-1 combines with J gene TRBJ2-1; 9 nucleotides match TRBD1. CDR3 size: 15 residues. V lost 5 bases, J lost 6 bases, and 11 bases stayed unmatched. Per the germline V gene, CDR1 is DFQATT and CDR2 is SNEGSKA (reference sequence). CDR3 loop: CSAHLWTGDGNEQFF. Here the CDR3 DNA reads TGCAGTGCTCATCTTTGGACAGGGGACGGCAATGAGCAGTTCTTC.

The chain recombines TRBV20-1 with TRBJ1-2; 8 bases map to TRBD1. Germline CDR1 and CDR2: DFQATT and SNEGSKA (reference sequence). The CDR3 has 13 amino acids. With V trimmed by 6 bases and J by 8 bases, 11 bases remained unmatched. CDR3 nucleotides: TGCAGTGCGGGGGCTCAGGGGGCGCGGGGCTACACCTTC. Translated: CSAGAQGARGYTF.

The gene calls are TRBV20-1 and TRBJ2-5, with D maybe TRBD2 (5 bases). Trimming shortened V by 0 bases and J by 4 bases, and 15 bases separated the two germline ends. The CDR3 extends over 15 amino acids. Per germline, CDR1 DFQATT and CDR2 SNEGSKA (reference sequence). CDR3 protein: CSARDPRIGGETQYF. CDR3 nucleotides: TGCAGTGCTAGAGATCCCCGAATAGGAGGAGAGACCCAGTACTTC.

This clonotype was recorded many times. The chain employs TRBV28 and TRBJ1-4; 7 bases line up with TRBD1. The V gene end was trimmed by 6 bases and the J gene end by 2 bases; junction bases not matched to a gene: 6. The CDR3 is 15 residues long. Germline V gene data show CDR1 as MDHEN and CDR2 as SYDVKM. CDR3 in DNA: TGTGCCAGCAGGGTTCCACAGGGGACTAATGAAAAACTGTTTTTT. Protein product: CASRVPQGTNEKLFF.

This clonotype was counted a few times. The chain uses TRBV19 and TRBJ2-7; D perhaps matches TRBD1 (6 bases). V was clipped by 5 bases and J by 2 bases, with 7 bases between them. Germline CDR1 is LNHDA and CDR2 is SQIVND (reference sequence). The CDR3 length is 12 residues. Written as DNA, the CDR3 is TGTGCCAGTAGTGCAGGGGCCTACGAGCAGTACTTC. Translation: CASSAGAYEQYF.

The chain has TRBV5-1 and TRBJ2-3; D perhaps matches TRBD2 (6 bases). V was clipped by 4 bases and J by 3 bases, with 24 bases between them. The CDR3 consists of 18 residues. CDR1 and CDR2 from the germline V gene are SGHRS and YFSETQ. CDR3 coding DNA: TGCGCCAGCAGCCCCAGGACGGCCCTGGGAGGTCGGACAGATACGCAGTATTTT. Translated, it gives CASSPRTALGGRTDTQYF.

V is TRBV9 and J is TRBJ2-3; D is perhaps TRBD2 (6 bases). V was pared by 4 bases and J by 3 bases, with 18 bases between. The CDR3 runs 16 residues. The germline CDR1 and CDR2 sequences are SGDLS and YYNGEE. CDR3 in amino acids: CASSPRRASVTDTQYF. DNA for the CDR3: TGTGCCAGCAGCCCCCGGAGGGCTAGCGTTACAGATACGCAGTATTTT.

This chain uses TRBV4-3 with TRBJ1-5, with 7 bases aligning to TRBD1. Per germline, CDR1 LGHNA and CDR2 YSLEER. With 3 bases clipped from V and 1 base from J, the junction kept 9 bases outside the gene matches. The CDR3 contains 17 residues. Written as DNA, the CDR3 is TGCGCCAGCAGCCAGGATAGGGGGCCGGAGAGCAATCAGCCCCAGCATTTT. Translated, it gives CASSQDRGPESNQPQHF.

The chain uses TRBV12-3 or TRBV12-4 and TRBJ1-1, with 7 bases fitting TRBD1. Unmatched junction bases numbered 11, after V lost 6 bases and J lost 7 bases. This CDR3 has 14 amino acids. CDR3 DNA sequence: TGTGCCAGCAGGCCACAGGGGTACGGAGGTGAAGCTTTCTTT. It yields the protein CASRPQGYGGEAFF.

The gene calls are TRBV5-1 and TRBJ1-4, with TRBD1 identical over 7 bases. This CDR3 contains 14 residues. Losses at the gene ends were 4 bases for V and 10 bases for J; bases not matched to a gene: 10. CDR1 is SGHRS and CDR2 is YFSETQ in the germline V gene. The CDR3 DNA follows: TGCGCCAGCAGCAGCACAGGGGAGCCGGGAAAACTGTTTTTT. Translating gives CASSSTGEPGKLFF.